These 11 T cell receptor beta chains originate from one sample sequenced in a study of cytomegalovirus exposure and HLA in healthy donors. In the PCR, 60 Vbeta and 13 Jbeta primers were used. Repertoires were generated with immunoSEQ multiplex PCR, while TCRdb's copy carries only in-frame clones and drops some. Of 150,000 to 200,000 clones listed, roughly 82% are singletons. The specimen sequenced was PBMCs. Receptors were obtained from a girl between 10 and 17 years old in good health and CMV-seropositive.

This rearrangement joins TRBV12-5 to TRBJ2-5; D is possibly TRBD2 (5 bases). The length of the CDR3 is 17 residues. In germline, CDR1 is LGHNT, CDR2 FRNRAP. Trimming left V 4 bases short and J 4 bases short, with 22 bases between. This CDR3 is CASGSTPSHLGRETQYF. CDR3 nucleotides: TGTGCTAGTGGTTCCACCCCGTCGCACTTGGGGAGAGAGACCCAGTACTTC.

The rearrangement links TRBV7-8 to TRBJ1-1; 9 positions agree with TRBD1. The junction had 4 bases not matched to a gene; V was cut back by 7 bases and J by 1 base. This CDR3 spans 14 amino acids. The germline CDR1 and CDR2 sequences are SGHVS and FQNEAQ. The CDR3 region has the DNA TGTGCCAGCAACCCGACAGGGGGGAACACTGAAGCTTTCTTT. This encodes CASNPTGGNTEAFF.

The V gene is TRBV7-5, the J gene TRBJ2-1; the tabulated D call, TRBD1, remains unverified against the DNA. TRBV7-5 is recorded as a pseudogene. The length of the CDR3 is 16 residues. CDR3 DNA: TGTGCCAGAAGCTTAATTCCAGGACAGAATTACAATGAGCAGTTCTTC. Its translation: CARSLIPGQNYNEQFF.

V usage is TRBV4-1 and J usage is TRBJ1-1; D not resolved. The V end lost 1 base, the J end lost 1 base, and 13 bases lay between the germline ends. The germline gives CDR1 MGHRA, CDR2 YSYEKL. This CDR3 is built from 16 residues. The CDR3 DNA follows: TGCGCCAGCAGCCAAGTAGTCAGCGGACGGAACACTGAAGCTTTCTTT. Its protein product is CASSQVVSGRNTEAFF.

CDR3 region: CASSPLRADGVSNQPQHF. The CDR3 region has the DNA TGTGCCAGCTCACCCCTTAGGGCAGACGGGGTAAGCAATCAGCCCCAGCATTTT. This chain uses TRBV18 with TRBJ1-5, with D unresolved. The ends were cut back, 3 bases at V and 1 base at J, with 19 bases in the middle. Looked up from germline, CDR1 is KGHSH and CDR2 is LQKENI. The CDR3 totals 18 residues.

The V gene is TRBV25-1, the J gene TRBJ1-4; D may be TRBD1 (5 bases). The germline V gene has CDR1 MGHDK and CDR2 SYGVNS. Trimming pared 8 bases from V and 8 bases from J, leaving 18 bases between. CDR3 length: 14 residues. The CDR3 loop reads CASSNNQEGEKLFF. CDR3 DNA: TGTGCCAGCTCTAATAATCAGGAGGGGGAAAAACTGTTTTTT.

The chain couples TRBV7-9 to TRBJ2-3, with no clear D. The germline V gene encodes CDR1 SEHNR and CDR2 FQNEAQ (reference sequence). V was shortened by 1 base and J by 1 base, with 12 bases between the two germline ends. The CDR3 loop spans 16 amino acids. For the CDR3, the DNA is TGTGCCAGCAGCTTAGTCAACGGCGGAGGCACAGATACGCAGTATTTT. This codes for CASSLVNGGGTDTQYF.

The CDR3 DNA reads TGTGCCAGCAGCCTACACAGGGGCAATGAGCAGTTCTTC. It translates to CASSLHRGNEQFF. The chain joins TRBV7-8 to TRBJ2-1, with 7 positions matching TRBD1. This CDR3 has 13 amino acids. Germline V gene lookup returns CDR1 SGHVS and CDR2 FQNEAQ. The V segment lost 5 bases and the J segment 6 bases; nucleotides outside the gene matches: 4.

This rearrangement joins TRBV29-1 to TRBJ1-1; D call uncertain. The germline V gene encodes CDR1 SQVTM and CDR2 ANQGSEA. This CDR3 has 10 amino acids. Between the trimmed V and J ends, which lost 3 bases and 7 bases, there was a span of 6 bases. CDR3 sequence: CSVDSDEAFF. The CDR3 DNA follows: TGCAGCGTTGATAGCGATGAAGCTTTCTTT.

This chain connects TRBV28 to TRBJ2-4, with 9 nucleotides matching TRBD1. V shed 6 bases, J shed 0 bases, and the junction held 9 bases outside the gene matches. Germline assignment: CDR1 MDHEN and CDR2 SYDVKM. The CDR3 loop spans 17 amino acids. CDR3: CASSKDRGFLAKNIQYF. For the CDR3, the DNA is TGTGCCAGCAGCAAGGACAGGGGTTTCCTAGCCAAAAACATTCAGTACTTC.

The chain joins TRBV28 to TRBJ2-7; TRBD1 matches at 11 bases. Looked up from germline, CDR1 is MDHEN and CDR2 is SYDVKM. Losses at the gene ends were 6 bases for V and 4 bases for J; bases not matched to a gene: 8. The CDR3 spans 15 residues. This chain's CDR3 is CASSRGQGASYEQYF. CDR3 in DNA: TGTGCCAGCAGCCGCGGACAGGGGGCGTCGTACGAGCAGTACTTC.